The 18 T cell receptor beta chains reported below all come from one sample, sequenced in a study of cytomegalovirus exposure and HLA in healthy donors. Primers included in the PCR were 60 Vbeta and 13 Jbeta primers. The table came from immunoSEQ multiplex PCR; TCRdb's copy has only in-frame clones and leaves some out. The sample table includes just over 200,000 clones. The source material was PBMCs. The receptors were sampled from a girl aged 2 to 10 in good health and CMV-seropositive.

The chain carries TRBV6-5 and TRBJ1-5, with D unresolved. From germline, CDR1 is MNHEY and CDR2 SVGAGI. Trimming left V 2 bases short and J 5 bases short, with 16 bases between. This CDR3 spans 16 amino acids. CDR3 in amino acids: CASSYIRGSGDQPQHF. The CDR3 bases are TGTGCCAGCAGTTACATTCGAGGGAGCGGAGATCAGCCCCAGCATTTT.

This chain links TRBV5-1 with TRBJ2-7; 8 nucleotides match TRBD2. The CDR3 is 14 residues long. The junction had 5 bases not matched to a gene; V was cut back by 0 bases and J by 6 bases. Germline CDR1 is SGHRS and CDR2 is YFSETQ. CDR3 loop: CASSLGAGVGEQYF. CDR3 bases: TGCGCCAGCAGCTTGGGAGCGGGAGTGGGCGAGCAGTACTTC.

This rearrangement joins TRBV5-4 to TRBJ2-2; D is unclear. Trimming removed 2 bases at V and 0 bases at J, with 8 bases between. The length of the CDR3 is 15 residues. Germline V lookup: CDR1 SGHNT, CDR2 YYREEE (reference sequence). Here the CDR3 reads CASSLFTANTGELFF. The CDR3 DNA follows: TGTGCCAGCAGCTTATTCACAGCGAACACCGGGGAGCTGTTTTTT.

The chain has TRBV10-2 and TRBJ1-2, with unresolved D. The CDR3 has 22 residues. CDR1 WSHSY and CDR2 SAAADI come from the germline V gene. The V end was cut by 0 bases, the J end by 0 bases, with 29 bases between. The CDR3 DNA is TGCGCCAGCAGTGAGTCGACCCTCCCTACACGGGTAGAACACGTTCCTAACTATGGCTACACCTTC. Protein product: CASSESTLPTRVEHVPNYGYTF.

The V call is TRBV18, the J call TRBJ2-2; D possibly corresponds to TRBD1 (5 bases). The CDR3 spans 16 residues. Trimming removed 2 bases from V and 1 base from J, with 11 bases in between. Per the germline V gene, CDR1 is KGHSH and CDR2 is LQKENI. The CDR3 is CASSPIQGENTGELFF. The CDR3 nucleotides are TGTGCCAGCTCACCAATCCAGGGCGAGAACACCGGGGAGCTGTTTTTT.

CDR3: CASSPNYEQYF. CDR3 nucleotide sequence: TGTGCCAGCAGTCCTAACTACGAGCAGTACTTC. This chain links TRBV28 with TRBJ2-7; D gene uncertain. Germline-derived CDR1 and CDR2 are MDHEN and SYDVKM. The CDR3 is 11 residues long. V lost 5 bases and J lost 3, with 5 bases in between.

The CDR3 spells CASSLVGRTYEQYF. The CDR3, as DNA: TGCGCCAGCAGCTTGGTGGGCAGAACCTACGAGCAGTACTTC. The chain uses TRBV5-1 and TRBJ2-7; no clear D gene. V lost 0 bases to trimming and J lost 2 bases, with 9 bases between them. CDR1 and CDR2 (germline): SGHRS, YFSETQ. The length of the CDR3 is 14 residues.

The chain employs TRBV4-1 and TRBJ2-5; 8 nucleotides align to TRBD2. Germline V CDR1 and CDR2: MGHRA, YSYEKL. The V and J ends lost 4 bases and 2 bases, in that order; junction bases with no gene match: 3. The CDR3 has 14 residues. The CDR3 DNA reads TGCGCCAGCAGCCTAAGCGGGAGACAAGAGACCCAGTACTTC. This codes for CASSLSGRQETQYF.

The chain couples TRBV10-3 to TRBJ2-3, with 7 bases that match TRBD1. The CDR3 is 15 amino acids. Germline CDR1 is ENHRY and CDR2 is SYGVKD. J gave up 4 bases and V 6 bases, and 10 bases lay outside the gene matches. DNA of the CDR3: TGTGCCATCAGACCCTCACAGGGGTCCGCAGATACGCAGTATTTT. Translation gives CAIRPSQGSADTQYF.

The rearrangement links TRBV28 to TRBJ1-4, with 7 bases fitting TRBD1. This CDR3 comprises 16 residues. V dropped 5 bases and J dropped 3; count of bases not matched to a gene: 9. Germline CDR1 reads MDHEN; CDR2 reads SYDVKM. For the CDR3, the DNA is TGTGCCAGCAGTCCCTCGCCGGGACAGCCTAATGAAAAACTGTTTTTT. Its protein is CASSPSPGQPNEKLFF.

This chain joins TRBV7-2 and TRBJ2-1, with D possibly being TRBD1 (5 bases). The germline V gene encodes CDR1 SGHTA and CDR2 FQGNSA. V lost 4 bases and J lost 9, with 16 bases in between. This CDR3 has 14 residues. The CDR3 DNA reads TGTGCCAGCAGCTCCTGGTCGGCAGGGATTGAGCAGTTCTTC. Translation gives CASSSWSAGIEQFF.

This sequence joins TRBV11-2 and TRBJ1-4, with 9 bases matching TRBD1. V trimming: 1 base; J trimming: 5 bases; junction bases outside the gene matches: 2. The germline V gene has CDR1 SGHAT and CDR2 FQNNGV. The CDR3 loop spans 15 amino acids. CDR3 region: CASSLGDRVNEKLFF. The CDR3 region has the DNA TGTGCCAGCAGCTTAGGGGACAGGGTAAATGAAAAACTGTTTTTT. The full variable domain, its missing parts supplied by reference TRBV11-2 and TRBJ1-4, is EAGVAQSPRYKIIEKRQSVAFWCNPISGHATLYWYQQILGQGPKLLIQFQNNGVVDDSQLPKDRFSAERLKGVDSTLKIQPAKLEDSAVYLCASSLGDRVNEKLFFGSGTQLSVL.

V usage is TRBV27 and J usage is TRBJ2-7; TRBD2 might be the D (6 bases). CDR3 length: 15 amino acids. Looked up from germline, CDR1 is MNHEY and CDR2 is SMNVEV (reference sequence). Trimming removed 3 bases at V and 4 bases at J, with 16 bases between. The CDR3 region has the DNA TGTGCCAGCAGTTTCGGCGCGGGAAATCTTTACGAGCAGTACTTC. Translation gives CASSFGAGNLYEQYF.

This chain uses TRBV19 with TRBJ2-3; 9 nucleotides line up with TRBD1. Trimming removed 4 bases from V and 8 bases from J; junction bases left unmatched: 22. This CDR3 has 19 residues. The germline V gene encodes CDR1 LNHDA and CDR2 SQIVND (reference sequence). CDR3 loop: CASSTHAPRQGEQGGTQYF. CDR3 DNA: TGTGCCAGTAGTACACACGCCCCCAGACAGGGGGAACAAGGAGGTACGCAGTATTTT.

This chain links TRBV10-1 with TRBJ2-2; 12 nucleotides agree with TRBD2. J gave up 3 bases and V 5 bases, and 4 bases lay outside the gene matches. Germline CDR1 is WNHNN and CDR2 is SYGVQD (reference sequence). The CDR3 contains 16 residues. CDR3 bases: TGCGCCAGCAGTCAGACTAGCGGGAGTCACACCGGGGAGCTGTTTTTT. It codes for CASSQTSGSHTGELFF.

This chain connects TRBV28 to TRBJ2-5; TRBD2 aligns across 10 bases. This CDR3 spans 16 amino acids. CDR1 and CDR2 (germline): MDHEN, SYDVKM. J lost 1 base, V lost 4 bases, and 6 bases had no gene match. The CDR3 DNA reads TGTGCCAGCAGTTCTGGTAGCGGGAGGCTCCAAGAGACCCAGTACTTC. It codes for CASSSGSGRLQETQYF.

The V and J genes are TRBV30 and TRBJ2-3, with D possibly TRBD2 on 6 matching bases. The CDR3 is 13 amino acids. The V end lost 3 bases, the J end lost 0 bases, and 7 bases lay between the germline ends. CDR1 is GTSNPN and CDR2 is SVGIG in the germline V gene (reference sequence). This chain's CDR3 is CAWRLASTDTQYF. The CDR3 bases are TGTGCCTGGAGACTAGCAAGCACAGATACGCAGTATTTT.

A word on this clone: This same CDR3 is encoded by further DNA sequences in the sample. The CDR3 sequence: CAWEVHTGERINEQFF. CDR3 coding DNA: TGTGCCTGGGAGGTCCATACAGGGGAACGGATCAATGAGCAGTTCTTC. The chain joins TRBV30 to TRBJ2-1; 7 nucleotides align to TRBD1. Per the germline V gene, CDR1 is GTSNPN and CDR2 is SVGIG (reference sequence). Trimming removed 5 bases from V and 6 bases from J; junction bases left unmatched: 16. There are 16 residues in the CDR3.